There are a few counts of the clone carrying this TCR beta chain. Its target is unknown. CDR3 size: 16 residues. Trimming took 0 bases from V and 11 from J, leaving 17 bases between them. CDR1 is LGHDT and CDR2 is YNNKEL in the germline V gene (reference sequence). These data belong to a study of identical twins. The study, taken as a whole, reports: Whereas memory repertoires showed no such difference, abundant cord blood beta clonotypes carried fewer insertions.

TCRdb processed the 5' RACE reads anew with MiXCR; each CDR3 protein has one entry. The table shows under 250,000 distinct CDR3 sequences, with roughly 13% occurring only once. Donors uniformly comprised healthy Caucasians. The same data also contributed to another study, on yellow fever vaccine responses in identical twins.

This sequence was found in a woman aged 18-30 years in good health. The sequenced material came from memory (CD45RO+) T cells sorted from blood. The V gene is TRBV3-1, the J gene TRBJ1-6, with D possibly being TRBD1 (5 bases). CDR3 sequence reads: CASSQEIFVGGAPLHF. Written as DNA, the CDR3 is TGTGCCAGCAGCCAAGAAATTTTTGTCGGGGGGGCACCCCTCCACTTT.